This TCR beta chain was identified during a study of cytomegalovirus exposure and HLA in healthy donors. Study findings and constraints: Immune exposure was documented only through CMV serostatus. Highly shared variants forming one cluster were likely a sequencing artifact.

Researchers ran the PCR with 60 Vbeta and 13 Jbeta primers. Libraries were prepared by immunoSEQ multiplex PCR; TCRdb keeps only in-frame clonotypes and omits some of them. The sample contains over 110,000 clones, roughly 78% of which appear only once. The CDR3 length is 14 residues. Trimming removed 0 bases from V and 3 bases from J, with 11 bases in between. Germline V lookup: CDR1 GTSNPN, CDR2 SVGIG (reference sequence). This clone occurred a few times. Its antigen is unidentified. The V and J genes are TRBV30 and TRBJ1-2, with D perhaps matching TRBD1 (6 bases). The receptor comes from a female donor in good health and CMV-seronegative. The source material was PBMCs. The CDR3 coding sequence is TGTGCCTGGAGTGTACACAGGGTTGACTATGGCTACACCTTC. Protein: CAWSVHRVDYGYTF.